This is a list of T cell receptor beta chains from one sample in a study of somatic mutations in cytotoxic T cells in rheumatoid arthritis. TCRdb keeps only in-frame clones here, not all; method: immunoSEQ multiplex PCR. The sample consists of 20,000 or so clones, 85% of them appearing once. The sample was CD8+ T cells sorted from blood. Receptor source: a middle-aged woman with rheumatoid arthritis. CDR3s include the opening cysteine and the closing phenylalanine or tryptophan. Each record gives: V gene, J gene, clone size, D gene, CDR3 protein, CDR3 DNA. The D gene is left open where the match is weak. Clone size, where shown, is once, few, many, or a class for clones that have expanded.

TRBV28	TRBJ1-2	few	NA	CASSSSPGVGYTF	TGTGCCAGCAGTTCCTCTCCGGGGGTTGGCTACACCTTC
TRBV27	TRBJ2-1	NA	NA	CASSLSRADNNEQFF	TGTGCCAGCAGTTTATCGAGAGCAGACAACAATGAGCAGTTCTTC
TRBV6-1	TRBJ1-2	NA	TRBD1	CASSPGQGVGYTF	TGTGCCAGCAGTCCGGGACAGGGGGTTGGCTACACCTTC
TRBV4-2	TRBJ2-5	NA	TRBD2	CASSQFLGGEGGTQYF	TGTGCCAGCAGCCAATTTCTGGGGGGGGAGGGCGGGACCCAGTACTTC
TRBV10-3	TRBJ1-1	NA	TRBD1	CAIRKTGGGTEAFF	TGTGCCATCAGGAAGACAGGGGGCGGCACTGAAGCTTTCTTT
TRBV2	TRBJ2-1	once	NA	CASSDAGNEQFF	TGTGCCAGCAGTGACGCAGGCAATGAGCAGTTCTTC
TRBV27	TRBJ2-5	NA	TRBD2	CASSFLGLAGVKETQYF	TGTGCCAGCAGTTTCCTGGGACTAGCGGGGGTAAAAGAGACCCAGTACTTC
TRBV11-2	TRBJ2-7	NA	NA	CASSLVGAGTQSLEQYF	TGTGCCAGCAGCTTAGTGGGAGCCGGGACACAATCTCTCGAGCAGTACTTC
TRBV2	TRBJ2-7	few	TRBD2	CASSEAAREWYEQYF	TGTGCCAGCAGTGAAGCAGCGCGGGAGTGGTACGAGCAGTACTTC
TRBV5-1	TRBJ2-1	NA	TRBD1	CASSLEVTGGYNEQFF	TGCGCCAGCAGCTTGGAAGTGACAGGGGGGTACAATGAGCAGTTCTTC
TRBV27	TRBJ2-1	NA	NA	CASSLLGVNNEQFF	TGTGCCAGCAGTTTATTAGGAGTTAACAATGAGCAGTTCTTC
TRBV5-6	TRBJ2-5	NA	NA	CASSLGGDSREQYF	TGTGCCAGCAGCCTGGGCGGTGATTCGAGGGAGCAGTACTTC
TRBV5-6	TRBJ2-2	once	NA	CASRHRGEAGELFF	TGTGCCAGCAGGCATCGGGGTGAAGCCGGGGAGCTGTTTTTT
TRBV2	TRBJ2-3	NA	NA	CASPGASDTQYF	TGTGCCAGCCCCGGAGCATCAGATACGCAGTATTTT
TRBV6-5	TRBJ1-1	few	NA	CASSWATNTEAFF	TGTGCCAGCAGTTGGGCCACGAACACTGAAGCTTTCTTT
TRBV5-6	TRBJ1-4	NA	NA	CASSTGEKLFF	TGTGCCAGCAGTACAGGTGAAAAACTGTTTTTT
TRBV2	TRBJ2-7	NA	NA	CASSDGANTYEQYF	TGTGCCAGCAGTGACGGAGCCAATACCTACGAGCAGTACTTC
TRBV14	TRBJ1-1	NA	NA	CASSPDDEVEAFF	TGTGCCAGCAGCCCCGATGATGAGGTTGAAGCTTTCTTT
TRBV28	TRBJ2-7	large	NA	CASSIDSTWGEQYF	TGTGCCAGCAGCATAGACAGCACCTGGGGCGAGCAGTACTTC
TRBV5-1	TRBJ2-3	NA	NA	CASRPEGSDTQYF	TGCGCCAGCAGACCCGAGGGTTCAGATACGCAGTATTTT
TRBV7-6	TRBJ2-5	NA	TRBD2	CASSHGGAEETQYF	TGTGCCAGCAGTCACGGGGGGGCCGAAGAGACCCAGTACTTC
TRBV19	TRBJ2-7	NA	NA	CASSMGAGAYEQYF	TGTGCCAGTAGTATGGGGGCAGGCGCCTACGAGCAGTACTTC
TRBV9	TRBJ2-1	NA	NA	CASSAGYYNEQFF	TGTGCCAGCAGCGCAGGGTACTACAATGAGCAGTTCTTC
TRBV19	TRBJ1-1	few	NA	CASPRGKRSWTEAFF	TGTGCCAGTCCCCGGGGAAAAAGAAGTTGGACTGAAGCTTTCTTT
TRBV7-3	TRBJ2-3	NA	NA	CASSPGGLRPDTQYF	TGTGCCAGCAGCCCGGGGGGCCTCCGCCCAGATACGCAGTATTTT
TRBV29-1	TRBJ2-7	NA	NA	CSVEGDSEGSYEQYF	TGCAGCGTTGAAGGGGACTCCGAAGGCTCCTACGAGCAGTACTTC
TRBV4-1	TRBJ1-4	NA	NA	CASSQVGGELFF	TGCGCCAGCAGCCAAGTTGGAGGGGAACTGTTTTTT
TRBV5-8	TRBJ2-7	NA	NA	CASSETVDSYEQYF	TGTGCCAGCAGCGAGACAGTAGACTCCTACGAGCAGTACTTC
TRBV19	TRBJ2-7	NA	TRBD2	CASSIESSGTSYEQYF	TGTGCCAGTAGTATAGAGTCTAGCGGGACTTCCTACGAGCAGTACTTC
TRBV11-3	TRBJ2-1	NA	NA	CASSSRVVGDEQFF	TGTGCCAGCAGCTCCAGGGTGGTGGGCGATGAGCAGTTCTTC
TRBV7-8	TRBJ1-2	NA	NA	CASSPGGVYYGYTF	TGTGCCAGCAGCCCCGGGGGAGTATACTATGGCTACACCTTC
TRBV5-1	TRBJ2-2	NA	NA	CASRGARDGNTGELFF	TGCGCCAGCAGGGGGGCCCGGGACGGAAACACCGGGGAGCTGTTTTTT
TRBV13	TRBJ2-2	NA	TRBD1	CASSQGQGWSGELFF	TGTGCCAGCAGCCAAGGACAGGGGTGGAGCGGGGAGCTGTTTTTT
TRBV9	TRBJ2-3	NA	TRBD2	CASSGRLAGATDTQYF	TGTGCCAGCAGCGGGAGACTAGCGGGGGCCACAGATACGCAGTATTTT
TRBV6-5	TRBJ1-4	NA	TRBD1	CASSPTGATNEKLFF	TGTGCCAGCAGTCCTACAGGGGCCACTAATGAAAAACTGTTTTTT
TRBV7-8	TRBJ2-4	NA	TRBD2	CASSLPSGGGLAKNIQYF	TGTGCCAGCAGCTTACCTAGCGGGGGGGGACTAGCCAAAAACATTCAGTACTTC
TRBV27	TRBJ2-1	NA	TRBD2	CASLLAGGHNEQFF	TGTGCCAGTCTACTAGCGGGAGGTCACAATGAGCAGTTCTTC
TRBV6-4	TRBJ1-2	medium-sized	NA	CASSDTPQALGGYTF	TGTGCCAGCAGTGACACCCCCCAGGCCTTAGGTGGCTACACCTTC
TRBV9	TRBJ2-2	once	NA	CASSVGGAGELFF	TGTGCCAGCAGCGTAGGGGGGGCCGGGGAGCTGTTTTTT
TRBV27	TRBJ2-5	once	NA	CASRPLRQTARETQYF	TGTGCCAGCAGACCCCTCAGACAGACCGCGAGAGAGACCCAGTACTTC
TRBV5-1	TRBJ2-7	NA	TRBD2	CASSLGSGGYEQYF	TGCGCCAGCAGCTTGGGTAGCGGGGGATACGAGCAGTACTTC
TRBV5-6	TRBJ2-1	NA	TRBD1	CASSPMDRGSYNEQFF	TGTGCCAGCAGCCCAATGGACAGGGGCTCCTACAATGAGCAGTTCTTC
TRBV5-1	TRBJ1-1	NA	NA	CASSLDPTGRVNTEAFF	TGCGCCAGCAGCTTGGACCCAACAGGTAGGGTAAACACTGAAGCTTTCTTT
TRBV4-1	TRBJ2-3	NA	NA	CASSPIPRSTDTQYF	TGCGCCAGCAGCCCAATACCGCGTAGCACAGATACGCAGTATTTT
TRBV6-1	TRBJ1-5	few	NA	CASSGQGGGIEPQHF	TGTGCCAGCAGTGGGCAGGGTGGAGGGATTGAGCCCCAGCATTTT
TRBV6-4	TRBJ1-4	NA	TRBD1	CASSDGQGGEKLFF	TGTGCCAGCAGTGACGGACAGGGGGGTGAAAAACTGTTTTTT
TRBV2	TRBJ2-7	NA	NA	CASSESPTVSSLHEQYF	TGTGCCAGCAGTGAGTCCCCGACAGTGTCAAGTCTCCACGAGCAGTACTTC
TRBV5-4	TRBJ1-2	few	TRBD1	CASSRSDRFYTF	TGTGCCAGCAGCCGATCGGACAGGTTCTACACCTTC